This paragraph covers one TCR beta chain sequence. Original handling: Estimated nucleated cell counts came from reference gene primer amplification. Sequencing used immunoSEQ multiplex PCR; TCRdb keeps in-frame clones, though not all of them. V and J calls plus clone size are reproduced from that table; the DNA served to infer D and trimming. The sample consists of tens of thousands of clones, around 87% of them appearing once. The entry originates in a study of blood T cell repertoires in COVID-19. Overall study context: The cDNA or gDNA used as material had been derived from T cells, B-cell-depleted T cells, or PBMCs.

V lost 1 base to trimming and J lost 0 bases, with 11 bases between them. The CDR3 has 17 residues. Germline lookup yields CDR1 SGHDT and CDR2 YYEEEE. The V call is TRBV5-6, the J call TRBJ2-6; D unclear. The clonotype comes from a man in his fifties or sixties with acute or convalescent COVID-19. The material sequenced was peripheral blood. CDR3 loop: CASSLWPGDSGANVLTF. DNA of the CDR3: TGTGCCAGCAGCTTGTGGCCTGGAGACTCTGGGGCCAACGTCCTGACTTTC.